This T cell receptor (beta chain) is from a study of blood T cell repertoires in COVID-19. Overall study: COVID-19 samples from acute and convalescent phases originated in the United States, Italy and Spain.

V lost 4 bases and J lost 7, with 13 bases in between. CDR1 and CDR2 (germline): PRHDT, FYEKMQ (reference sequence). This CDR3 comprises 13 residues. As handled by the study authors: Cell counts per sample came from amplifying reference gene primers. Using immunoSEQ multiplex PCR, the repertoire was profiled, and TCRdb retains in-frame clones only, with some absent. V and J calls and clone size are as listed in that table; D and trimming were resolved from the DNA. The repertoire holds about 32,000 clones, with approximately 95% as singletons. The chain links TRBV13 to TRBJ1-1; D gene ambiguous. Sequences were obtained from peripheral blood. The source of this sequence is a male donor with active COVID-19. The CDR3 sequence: CASSSTRDIEAFF. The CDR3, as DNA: TGTGCCAGCAGCTCGACACGCGACATTGAAGCTTTCTTT.